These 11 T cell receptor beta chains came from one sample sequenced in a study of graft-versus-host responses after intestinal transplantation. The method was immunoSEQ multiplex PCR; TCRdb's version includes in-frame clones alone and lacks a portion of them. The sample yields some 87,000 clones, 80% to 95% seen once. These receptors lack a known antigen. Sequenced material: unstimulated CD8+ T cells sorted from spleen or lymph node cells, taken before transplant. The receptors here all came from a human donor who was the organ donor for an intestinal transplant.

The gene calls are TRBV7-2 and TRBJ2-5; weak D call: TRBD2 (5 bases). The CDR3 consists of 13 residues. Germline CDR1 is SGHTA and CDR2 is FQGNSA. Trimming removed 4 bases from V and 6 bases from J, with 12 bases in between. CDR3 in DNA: TGTGCCAGCAGCTCCCCTCCGGGAAAGACCCAGTACTTC. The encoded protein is CASSSPPGKTQYF.

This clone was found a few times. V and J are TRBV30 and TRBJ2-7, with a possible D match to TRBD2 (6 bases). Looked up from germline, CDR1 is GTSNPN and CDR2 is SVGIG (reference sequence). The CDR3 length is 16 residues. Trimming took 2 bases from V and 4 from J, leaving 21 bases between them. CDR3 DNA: TGTGCCTGGAGTCGCCCCGGATGGGGAGGAAAGTACGAGCAGTACTTC. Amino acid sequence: CAWSRPGWGGKYEQYF. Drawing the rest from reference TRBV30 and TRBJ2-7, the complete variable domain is SQTIHQWPATLVQPVGSPLSLECTVEGTSNPNLYWYRQAAGRGLQLLFYSVGIGQISSEVPQNLSASRPQDRQFILSSKKLLLSDSGFYLCAWSRPGWGGKYEQYFGPGTRLTVT.

CDR3 sequence reads: CASSGRVTQETQYF. The CDR3 nucleotides read TGTGCCAGCAGCGGCCGGGTTACACAAGAGACCCAGTACTTC. V usage is TRBV13 and J usage is TRBJ2-5; no definite D call. V lost 5 bases to trimming and J lost 2 bases, with 12 bases between them. This CDR3 region has 14 residues. Germline V CDR1 and CDR2: PRHDT, FYEKMQ (reference sequence).

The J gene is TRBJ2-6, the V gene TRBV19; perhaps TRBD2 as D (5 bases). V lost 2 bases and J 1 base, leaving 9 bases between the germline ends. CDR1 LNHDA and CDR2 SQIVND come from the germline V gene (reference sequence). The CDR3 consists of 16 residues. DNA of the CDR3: TGTGCCAGTAGTATACATCGGGGATCTGGGGCCAACGTCCTGACTTTC. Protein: CASSIHRGSGANVLTF.

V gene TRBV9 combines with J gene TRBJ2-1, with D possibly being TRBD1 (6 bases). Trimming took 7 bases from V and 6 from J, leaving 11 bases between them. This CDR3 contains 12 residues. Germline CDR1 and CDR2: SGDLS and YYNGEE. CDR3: CASSQGSNEQFF. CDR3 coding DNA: TGTGCCAGCTCCCAGGGGAGCAATGAGCAGTTCTTC.

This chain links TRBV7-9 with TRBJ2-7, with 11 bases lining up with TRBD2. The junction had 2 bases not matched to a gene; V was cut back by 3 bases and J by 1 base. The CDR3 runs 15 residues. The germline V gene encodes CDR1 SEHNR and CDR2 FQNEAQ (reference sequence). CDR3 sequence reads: CASSFLAGGSYEQYF. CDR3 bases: TGTGCCAGCAGCTTCCTAGCGGGGGGTTCCTACGAGCAGTACTTC.

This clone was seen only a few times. Written as DNA, the CDR3 is TGTGCCTGGGCAGGGGGCACTGAAGCTTTCTTT. Translated, it gives CAWAGGTEAFF. This chain uses TRBV30 with TRBJ1-1; 7 bases fit TRBD1. V shed 5 bases and J 4 bases; nucleotides not matched to a gene: 1. In germline, CDR1 is GTSNPN, CDR2 SVGIG (reference sequence). This CDR3 has 11 amino acids.

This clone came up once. The CDR3 loop reads CASSPWPYEQYF. As DNA, the CDR3 is TGTGCCAGCAGCCCCTGGCCCTACGAGCAGTACTTC. The chain couples TRBV7-2 to TRBJ2-7; no definite D call. Germline CDR1 reads SGHTA; CDR2 reads FQGNSA. This CDR3 contains 12 residues. Trimming cost V 5 bases and J 2 bases, with 7 bases left between them.

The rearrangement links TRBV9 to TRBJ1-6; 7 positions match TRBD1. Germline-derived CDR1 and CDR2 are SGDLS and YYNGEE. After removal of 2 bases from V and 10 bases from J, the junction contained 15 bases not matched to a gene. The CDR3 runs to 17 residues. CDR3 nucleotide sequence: TGTGCCAGCAGCGTTTTTCCCGGACAGGATGGGGGGTCACCCCTCCACTTT. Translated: CASSVFPGQDGGSPLHF.

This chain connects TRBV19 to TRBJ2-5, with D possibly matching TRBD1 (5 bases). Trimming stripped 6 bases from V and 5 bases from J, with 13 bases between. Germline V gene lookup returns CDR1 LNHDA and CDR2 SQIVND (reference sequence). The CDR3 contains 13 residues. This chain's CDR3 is CASRPGMQETQYF. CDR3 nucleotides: TGTGCCAGTAGGCCAGGGATGCAGGAGACCCAGTACTTC. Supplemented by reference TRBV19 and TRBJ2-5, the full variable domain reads DGGITQSPKYLFRKEGQNVTLSCEQNLNHDAMYWYRQDPGQGLRLIYYSQIVNDFQKGDIAEGYSVSREKKESFPLTVTSAQKNPTAFYLCASRPGMQETQYFGPGTRLLVL.

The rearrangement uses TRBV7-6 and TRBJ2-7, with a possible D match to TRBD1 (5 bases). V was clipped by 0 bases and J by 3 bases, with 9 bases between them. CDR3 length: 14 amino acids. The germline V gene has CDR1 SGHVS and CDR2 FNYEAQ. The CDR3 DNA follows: TGTGCCAGCAGCTTAGCAGGGGCCAACTACGAGCAGTACTTC. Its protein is CASSLAGANYEQYF. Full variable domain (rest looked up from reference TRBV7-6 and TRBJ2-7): GAGVSQSPRYKVTKRGQDVALRCDPISGHVSLYWYRQALGQGPEFLTYFNYEAQQDKSGLPNDRFSAERPEGSISTLTIQRTEQRDSAMYRCASSLAGANYEQYFGPGTRLTVT.